This T cell receptor (beta chain) emerged from a study of blood T cell repertoires in COVID-19. Overall study context: Whether acute or convalescent, the COVID-19 samples came from the United States, Italy and Spain. T cells, B-cell-depleted T cells, or PBMCs provided the cDNA or gDNA that served as material.

The J segment lost 7 bases and the V segment lost 4 bases, leaving 13 bases of the junction unmatched. The germline V gene has CDR1 SGDLS and CDR2 YYNGEE. There are 15 residues in the CDR3. As handled by the study authors: Amplification with reference gene primers provided the estimates of nucleated cell counts. Sequenced by immunoSEQ multiplex PCR; TCRdb stores in-frame clones only, minus some. For V, J and clone size, that table is used; D and trimming come from the DNA. The table has some 220,000 clones, 85% to 95% seen once. While infection was still active, Seattle patients were enrolled and then followed longitudinally.

This TCR was sampled from a man between 25 and 39 years old with COVID-19, enrolled during active disease. What was sequenced was peripheral blood. J is TRBJ2-7 and V is TRBV9; 8 bases fit TRBD2. The CDR3 bases are TGTGCCAGCAGCCCCTCCGGGACTCGGGAGGGGGAGCAGTACTTC. This gives the protein CASSPSGTREGEQYF.